Below, 24 T cell receptor beta chains from the same sample are listed, as sequenced in a study of T cells after yellow fever vaccination. TCRdb passed the 5' RACE reads through MiXCR, listing each CDR3 protein once. The sample lists roughly 350,000 distinct CDR3 sequences, over 4% occurring once. Sequencing used PBMCs, obtained 5 days after the yellow fever booster vaccination. These receptors were obtained from a man aged 18-30 years who received the YFV17D yellow fever vaccine.

The chain has TRBV12-5 and TRBJ1-2, with 10 bases lining up with TRBD1. This CDR3 has 15 residues. The germline V gene encodes CDR1 LGHNT and CDR2 FRNRAP. The trim removed 0 bases at V and 4 bases at J, leaving 2 bases unmatched. The CDR3 coding sequence is TGTGCTAGTGGTTTGGTAGGGACAGGGGTCTATGGCTACACCTTC. As protein: CASGLVGTGVYGYTF.

This clonotype was seen a few times. This chain links TRBV12-3 or TRBV12-4 with TRBJ1-5; D is unclear. The CDR3 covers 14 residues. Trimming pared 5 bases from V and 0 bases from J, leaving 8 bases between. CDR3 DNA sequence: TGTGCCAGCAGTCTCTTCAATAGCAATCAGCCCCAGCATTTT. The encoded protein is CASSLFNSNQPQHF.

This clonotype was found many times. This sequence joins TRBV5-4 and TRBJ2-5; 11 bases fit TRBD2. The J segment lost 5 bases and the V segment lost 1 base, leaving 13 bases of the junction unmatched. Germline V gives CDR1 SGHNT, CDR2 YYREEE (reference sequence). This CDR3 has 18 residues. In nucleotides, the CDR3 is TGTGCCAGCAGCTTGTTGACTAGCGGGGACAATGCTGGGGAGACCCAGTACTTC. The encoded protein is CASSLLTSGDNAGETQYF.

In its sample, this clonotype was seen many times. This chain connects TRBV7-2 to TRBJ2-7; possibly TRBD2 for D (5 bases). From germline, CDR1 is SGHTA and CDR2 FQGNSA. This CDR3 has 13 amino acids. The V end lost 7 bases, the J end lost 2 bases, and 12 bases lay between the germline ends. The CDR3 loop reads CASTRFGTYEQYF. The CDR3 DNA is TGTGCCAGCACCCGGTTCGGGACCTACGAGCAGTACTTC.

The V gene is TRBV4-3, the J gene TRBJ2-5; maybe TRBD2 (6 bases). The CDR3 consists of 15 residues. CDR1 is LGHNA and CDR2 is YSLEER in the germline V gene. V shed 2 bases and J shed 6 bases, with 16 bases lying between them. CDR3 nucleotide sequence: TGCGCCAGCAGCCAAAACTTGGGGGGAATAAAGACCCAGTACTTC. Translating it yields CASSQNLGGIKTQYF.

This clonotype has just a few counts. The gene calls are TRBV29-1 and TRBJ2-1, with 9 bases aligning to TRBD1. Germline V lookup: CDR1 SQVTM, CDR2 ANQGSEA. This CDR3 comprises 18 residues. Trimming removed 6 bases from V and 0 bases from J; junction bases left unmatched: 15. DNA for the CDR3: TGCAGCGTGGACCGAGGACAGGGGTCCTCTTACTCCTACAATGAGCAGTTCTTC. Protein: CSVDRGQGSSYSYNEQFF.

This clonotype appeared a few times. V gene TRBV20-1 combines with J gene TRBJ2-6; maybe TRBD2 (5 bases). Trimming removed 2 bases at V and 1 base at J, with 6 bases between. Per germline, CDR1 DFQATT and CDR2 SNEGSKA (reference sequence). The CDR3 runs to 14 residues. This CDR3 reads CSARSGSGANVLTF. The CDR3 DNA reads TGCAGTGCTAGAAGCGGTTCTGGGGCCAACGTCCTGACTTTC.

Only a few counts were recorded for this clonotype. V gene TRBV7-2 combines with J gene TRBJ2-6, with 11 bases that match TRBD1. The germline V gene encodes CDR1 SGHTA and CDR2 FQGNSA. With 0 bases clipped from V and 3 bases from J, the junction kept 4 bases outside the gene matches. The CDR3 sequence is 18 residues long. The CDR3 coding sequence is TGTGCCAGCAGCTTAGCCGGGACAGGGGGAGGTGGGGCCAACGTCCTGACTTTC. It yields the protein CASSLAGTGGGGANVLTF.

This clonotype has a count of ten or more. The chain has TRBV28 and TRBJ2-3, with D perhaps TRBD1 (6 bases). Germline V gives CDR1 MDHEN, CDR2 SYDVKM. V lost 5 bases, J lost 2 bases, and 11 bases lay in between. This CDR3 is 14 amino acids long. The DNA for the CDR3 is TGTGCCAGCAGTACCACAGGGACCACAGATACGCAGTATTTT. Translation: CASSTTGTTDTQYF.

The chain links TRBV7-3 to TRBJ2-1, with TRBD2 matching 10 bases. Unmatched junction bases numbered 7, after V lost 5 bases and J lost 3 bases. Germline CDR1 SGHTA, CDR2 FQGTGA. The CDR3 is made up of 16 amino acids. The CDR3 bases are TGTGCCAGCAGCCCCCTACCTAGCGGGGGCTACAATGAGCAGTTCTTC. Protein product: CASSPLPSGGYNEQFF.

This clonotype has only a few counts. CDR3 protein: CASSSTGGSYNSPLHF. The CDR3 DNA reads as TGTGCCAGCAGTTCTACAGGGGGCTCCTATAATTCACCCCTCCACTTT. The rearrangement uses TRBV27 and TRBJ1-6; 8 positions agree with TRBD1. CDR1 MNHEY and CDR2 SMNVEV come from the germline V gene (reference sequence). V dropped 4 bases and J dropped 0; count of bases not matched to a gene: 2. This CDR3 has 16 amino acids.

J is TRBJ2-1 and V is TRBV7-2, with D possibly being TRBD2 (6 bases). V gave up 9 bases and J gave up 7 bases, with 16 bases separating them. The germline CDR1 and CDR2 sequences are SGHTA and FQGNSA. The CDR3 totals 13 residues. CDR3 region: CARRDPSENEQFF. Written as DNA, the CDR3 is TGTGCCAGGCGGGACCCTTCTGAGAATGAGCAGTTCTTC.

The genes are TRBV27 and TRBJ2-7; D not resolved. V gave up 4 bases and J gave up 0 bases, with 7 bases separating them. CDR3 length equals 13 residues. The V gene's germline CDR1 is MNHEY and CDR2 SMNVEV (reference sequence). The CDR3 coding sequence is TGTGCCAGCAGTTACGGCAACTCCTACGAGCAGTACTTC. This encodes CASSYGNSYEQYF.

Only a few counts were recorded for this clonotype. V usage is TRBV4-2 and J usage is TRBJ2-3; no clear D. Between the trimmed V and J ends, which lost 0 bases and 2 bases, there was a span of 6 bases. Germline CDR1 and CDR2: LGHNA and YNFKEQ. CDR3 length: 14 residues. CDR3 in DNA: TGTGCCAGCAGCCAAGAGCGGCCCACAGATACGCAGTATTTT. Translation: CASSQERPTDTQYF.

The rearrangement links TRBV18 to TRBJ2-5; D tentatively fits TRBD1 or TRBD2 (5 bases each). Trimming left V 3 bases short and J 1 base short, with 12 bases between. Germline V gene lookup returns CDR1 KGHSH and CDR2 LQKENI. This CDR3 is 15 amino acids long. The CDR3 reads CASSPSGTVQETQYF. Written as DNA, the CDR3 is TGTGCCAGCTCACCTTCAGGGACGGTCCAAGAGACCCAGTACTTC.

This clonotype was counted ten times or more. The V call is TRBV15, the J call TRBJ2-7, with TRBD1 as a possible D gene (5 bases). With 3 bases removed from V and 5 bases from J, the gap between germline ends came to 11 bases. CDR1 is LNHNV, CDR2 YYDKDF, per germline (reference sequence). The CDR3 has 13 amino acids. The CDR3 DNA reads as TGTGCCACCAGCAGTCCCCCAGGGAACGAGCAGTACTTC. It translates to CATSSPPGNEQYF.

A few counts support this clonotype. The rearrangement uses TRBV7-2 and TRBJ2-2; D might be TRBD1 or TRBD2, each matching 6 bases. The ends were cut back, 0 bases at V and 3 bases at J, with 11 bases in the middle. Per germline, CDR1 SGHTA and CDR2 FQGNSA. This CDR3 has 16 amino acids. DNA of the CDR3: TGTGCCAGCAGCTTAGCGTCCGGGGGCTACACCGGGGAGCTGTTTTTT. It specifies CASSLASGGYTGELFF.

This clonotype has more than one count but fewer than ten. The V gene is TRBV12-3 or TRBV12-4, the J gene TRBJ2-7, with no clear D. This CDR3 is built from 12 residues. Trimming shortened V by 6 bases and J by 3 bases, and 9 bases separated the two germline ends. CDR3 in amino acids: CASRILGYEQYF. The CDR3 nucleotides are TGTGCCAGCAGGATTCTAGGCTACGAGCAGTACTTC.

This clonotype turned up a few times. V gene TRBV7-2 combines with J gene TRBJ2-2; D might be TRBD1 (6 bases). The CDR3 loop spans 16 amino acids. Trimming took 3 bases from V and 3 from J, leaving 14 bases between them. The germline CDR1 and CDR2 sequences are SGHTA and FQGNSA. CDR3 bases: TGTGCCAGCAGCTTTAGACGGACAGTTTACACCGGGGAGCTGTTTTTT. This gives the protein CASSFRRTVYTGELFF.

At least ten counts were recorded for this clonotype. The chain couples TRBV11-1 to TRBJ2-2; 8 bases map to TRBD1. CDR3 length: 15 residues. Germline CDR1 and CDR2: SGHAT and FQDESV (reference sequence). The V segment lost 3 bases and the J segment 6 bases; nucleotides outside the gene matches: 6. As DNA, the CDR3 is TGTGCCAGCAGCTTGGGGGCACAGGGGGCCGGGGAGCTGTTTTTT. This encodes CASSLGAQGAGELFF.

Many counts were recorded for this clonotype. The gene calls are TRBV15 and TRBJ2-5; 9 positions agree with TRBD2. The V gene end was trimmed by 1 base and the J gene end by 5 bases; junction bases not matched to a gene: 8. The CDR3 extends over 16 amino acids. Per germline, CDR1 LNHNV and CDR2 YYDKDF (reference sequence). This CDR3 reads CATSRALAGLGETQYF. CDR3 nucleotide sequence: TGTGCCACCAGCAGAGCACTAGCGGGCCTGGGCGAGACCCAGTACTTC.

This chain links TRBV10-3 with TRBJ1-2; D possibly corresponds to TRBD1 (5 bases). CDR3 length: 12 amino acids. Per germline, CDR1 ENHRY and CDR2 SYGVKD. Trimming took off 2 bases at V and 6 bases at J, with 7 bases between the two ends. CDR3 bases: TGTGCCATCAGTGAGGCGGGGGATGGCTACACCTTC. Encoded protein: CAISEAGDGYTF.

This clonotype was found many times. V is TRBV6-2 or TRBV6-3 and J is TRBJ2-5, with D possibly matching TRBD1 (6 bases). Germline CDR1 MNHEY, CDR2 SVGEGT. Trimming took off 6 bases at V and 2 bases at J, with 10 bases between the two ends. This CDR3 has 13 amino acids. The DNA for the CDR3 is TGTGCCAGCAGAACCGGGACACAAGAGACCCAGTACTTC. Encoded protein: CASRTGTQETQYF.

This clonotype has ten or more counts. The V gene is TRBV24-1, the J gene TRBJ2-3; 7 bases line up with TRBD1. The CDR3 runs to 14 residues. Unmatched junction bases numbered 7, after V lost 4 bases and J lost 7 bases. Germline V CDR1 and CDR2: KGHDR, SFDVKD. CDR3 loop: CATSDRDSRHTQYF. CDR3 DNA sequence: TGTGCCACCAGTGACCGGGACAGTCGTCATACGCAGTATTTT.